A single T cell receptor (beta chain) is shown here with its context. Researchers ran the PCR with 60 Vbeta and 13 Jbeta primers. Profiling relied on immunoSEQ multiplex PCR, and the TCRdb table lists in-frame clones only, not all of them. The data contain about 170,000 clones, roughly 84% of them singletons. This sample stems from a study of cytomegalovirus exposure and HLA in healthy donors. CDR3 length: 14 amino acids. The germline gives CDR1 SGHTA, CDR2 FQGTGA. The V gene end was trimmed by 3 bases and the J gene end by 4 bases; junction bases not matched to a gene: 5. Specimen: PBMCs. The rearrangement links TRBV7-3 to TRBJ1-1; 7 bases fit TRBD1. The TCR comes from a boy younger than 10 in good health and CMV-seronegative. The CDR3: CASSLTGWGTEAFF. CDR3 in DNA: TGTGCCAGCAGCTTGACAGGGTGGGGCACTGAAGCTTTCTTT.